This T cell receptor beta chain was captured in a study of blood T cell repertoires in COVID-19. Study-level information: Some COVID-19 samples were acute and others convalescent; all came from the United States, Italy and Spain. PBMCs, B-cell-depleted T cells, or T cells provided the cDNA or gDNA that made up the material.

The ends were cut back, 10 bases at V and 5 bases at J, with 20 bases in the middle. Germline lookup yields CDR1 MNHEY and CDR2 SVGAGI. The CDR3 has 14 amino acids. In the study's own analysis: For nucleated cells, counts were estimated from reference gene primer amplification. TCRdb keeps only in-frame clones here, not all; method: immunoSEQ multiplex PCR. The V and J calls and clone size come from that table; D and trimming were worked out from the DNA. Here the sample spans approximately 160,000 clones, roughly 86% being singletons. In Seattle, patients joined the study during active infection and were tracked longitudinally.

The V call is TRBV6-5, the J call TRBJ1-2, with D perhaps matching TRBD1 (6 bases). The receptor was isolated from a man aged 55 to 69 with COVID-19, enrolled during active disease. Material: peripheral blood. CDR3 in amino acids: CATLTPGEYYGYTF. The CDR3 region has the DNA TGTGCCACCCTTACCCCAGGGGAGTATTATGGCTACACCTTC.